This T cell receptor (beta chain) appears in the sequencing data of a study of blood T cell repertoires in COVID-19. Study-level background: There were acute and convalescent COVID-19 samples, and they came from the United States, Italy and Spain. The analysed material was cDNA or gDNA that came from T cells, B-cell-depleted T cells, or PBMCs.

In the study's own analysis: Estimation of nucleated cell counts was performed using reference gene primer amplification. Assay: immunoSEQ multiplex PCR; the TCRdb copy retains only in-frame clones and omits some. V and J calls and clone size are as listed in that table; D and trimming were resolved from the DNA. Among under 130,000 clones listed, about 90% were seen once. The CDR3 extends over 16 amino acids. V was cut by 1 base and J by 1 base, with 13 bases left in between. Germline V gene lookup returns CDR1 MNHEY and CDR2 SVGAGI. V and J are TRBV6-5 and TRBJ1-1; D ambiguous. Sequenced: peripheral blood. The clonotype comes from a human donor in a cohort sampled during active COVID-19. The CDR3 sequence is CASSYFERLGNTEAFF. In DNA form, the CDR3 reads TGTGCCAGCAGTTACTTTGAGCGTCTAGGGAACACTGAAGCTTTCTTT.